Sequencing of this T cell receptor (beta chain) was carried out in a study of shared clonotypes between healthy human individuals. Roughly 200 ng DNA, 25,000 to 30,000 T cell genomes, went into each sorted-subset replicate PCR. Profiling relied on immunoSEQ multiplex PCR, and the TCRdb table lists in-frame clones only, not all of them. The data contain a few million clones, roughly nine tenths of them singletons. The V segment lost 1 base and the J segment 0 bases; nucleotides outside the gene matches: 9. This CDR3 is built from 18 residues. CDR1 is KGHSH and CDR2 is LQKENI in the germline V gene. The chain recombines TRBV18 with TRBJ1-3; 7 positions agree with TRBD1. This sequence originates from a man aged 18-30 years in good health. The material sequenced was naive CD4+ T cells sorted from blood. Subset here: CD45RA+ positively selected. CDR3 nucleotides: TGTGCCAGCTCACCACAACCGTTAAGACAGGGCTCTGGAAACACCATATATTTT. It is translated as CASSPQPLRQGSGNTIYF.